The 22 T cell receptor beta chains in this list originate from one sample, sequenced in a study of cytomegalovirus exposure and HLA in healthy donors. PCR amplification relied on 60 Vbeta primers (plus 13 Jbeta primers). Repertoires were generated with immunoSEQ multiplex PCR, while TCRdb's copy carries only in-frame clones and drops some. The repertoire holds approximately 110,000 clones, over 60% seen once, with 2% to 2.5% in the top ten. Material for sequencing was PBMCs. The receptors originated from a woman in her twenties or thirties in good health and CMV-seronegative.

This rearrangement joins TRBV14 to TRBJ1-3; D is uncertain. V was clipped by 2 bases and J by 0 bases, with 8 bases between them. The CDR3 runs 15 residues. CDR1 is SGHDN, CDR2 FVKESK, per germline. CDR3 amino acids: CASSQILSSGNTIYF. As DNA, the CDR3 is TGTGCCAGCAGCCAAATTTTGAGCTCTGGAAACACCATATATTTT.

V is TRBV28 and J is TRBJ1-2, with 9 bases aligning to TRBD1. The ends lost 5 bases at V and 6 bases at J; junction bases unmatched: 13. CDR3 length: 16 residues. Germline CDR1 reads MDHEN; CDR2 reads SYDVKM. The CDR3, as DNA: TGTGCCAGCAGTAATTCACAGGGGGCTGGAGCGGATGGCTACACCTTC. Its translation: CASSNSQGAGADGYTF.

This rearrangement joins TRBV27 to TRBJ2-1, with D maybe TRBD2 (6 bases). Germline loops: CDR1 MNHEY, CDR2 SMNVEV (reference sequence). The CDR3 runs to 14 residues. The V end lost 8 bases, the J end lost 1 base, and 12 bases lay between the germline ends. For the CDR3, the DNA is TGTGCCAGCGGTCGTGCGGGATCCTACAATGAGCAGTTCTTC. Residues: CASGRAGSYNEQFF.

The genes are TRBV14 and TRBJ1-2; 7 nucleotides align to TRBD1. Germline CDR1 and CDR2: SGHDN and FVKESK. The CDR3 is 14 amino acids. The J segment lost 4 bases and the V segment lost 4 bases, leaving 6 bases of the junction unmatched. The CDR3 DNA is TGTGCCAGCAGCCGGGACAGAATCGGCTATGGCTACACCTTC. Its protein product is CASSRDRIGYGYTF.

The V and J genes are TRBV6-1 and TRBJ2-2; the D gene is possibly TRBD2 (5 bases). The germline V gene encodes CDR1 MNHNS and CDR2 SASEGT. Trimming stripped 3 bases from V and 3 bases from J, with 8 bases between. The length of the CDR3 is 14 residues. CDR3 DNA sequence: TGTGCCAGCAGTGACGGACTCGACACCGGGGAGCTGTTTTTT. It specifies CASSDGLDTGELFF.

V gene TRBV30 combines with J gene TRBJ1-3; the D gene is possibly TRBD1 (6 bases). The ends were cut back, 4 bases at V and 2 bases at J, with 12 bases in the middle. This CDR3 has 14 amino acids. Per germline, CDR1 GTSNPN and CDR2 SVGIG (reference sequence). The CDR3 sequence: CAWNAGVAGNTIYF. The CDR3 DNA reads TGTGCCTGGAACGCAGGGGTTGCTGGAAACACCATATATTTT.

This chain's CDR3 is CASKRAPHYEQFF. In DNA, the CDR3 is TGTGCCAGCAAGAGGGCACCTCACTATGAGCAGTTCTTC. V usage is TRBV11-1 and J usage is TRBJ2-1; a weak D match, TRBD2 (5 bases). Per germline, CDR1 SGHAT and CDR2 FQDESV (reference sequence). The V end was cut by 7 bases, the J end by 8 bases, with 15 bases between. CDR3 length: 13 amino acids.

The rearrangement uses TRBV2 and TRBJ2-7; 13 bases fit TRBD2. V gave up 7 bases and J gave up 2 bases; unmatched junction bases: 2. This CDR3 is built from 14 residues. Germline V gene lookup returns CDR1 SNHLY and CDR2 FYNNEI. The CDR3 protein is CASKGLAGTYEQYF. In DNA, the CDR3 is TGTGCCAGCAAGGGACTAGCGGGGACCTACGAGCAGTACTTC.

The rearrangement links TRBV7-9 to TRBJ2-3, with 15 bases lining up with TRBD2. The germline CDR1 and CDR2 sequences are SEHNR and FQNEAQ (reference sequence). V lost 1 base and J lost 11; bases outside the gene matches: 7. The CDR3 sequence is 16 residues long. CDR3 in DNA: TGTGCCAGCAGCTTAGAAGTCGGGACTAGCGGGAGGAGGCAGTATTTT. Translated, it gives CASSLEVGTSGRRQYF.

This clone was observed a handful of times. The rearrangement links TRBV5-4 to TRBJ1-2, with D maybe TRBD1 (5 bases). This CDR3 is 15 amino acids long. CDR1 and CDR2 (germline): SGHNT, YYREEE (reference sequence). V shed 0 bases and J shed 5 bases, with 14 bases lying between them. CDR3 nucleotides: TGTGCCAGCAGCTTGGCCCGTAATGGGGGGTATGGCTACACCTTC. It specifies CASSLARNGGYGYTF.

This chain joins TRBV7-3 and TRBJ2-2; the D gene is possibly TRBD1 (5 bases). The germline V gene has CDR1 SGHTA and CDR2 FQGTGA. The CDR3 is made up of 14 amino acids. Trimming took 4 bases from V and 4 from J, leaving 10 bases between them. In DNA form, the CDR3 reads TGTGCCAGCAGCTCTGGACAAGTCACCGGGGAGCTGTTTTTT. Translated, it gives CASSSGQVTGELFF. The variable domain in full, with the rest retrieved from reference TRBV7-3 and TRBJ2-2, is GAGVSQTPSNKVTEKGKYVELRCDPISGHTALYWYRQSLGQGPEFLIYFQGTGAADDSGLPNDRFFAVRPEGSVSTLKIQRTERGDSAVYLCASSSGQVTGELFFGEGSRLTVL.

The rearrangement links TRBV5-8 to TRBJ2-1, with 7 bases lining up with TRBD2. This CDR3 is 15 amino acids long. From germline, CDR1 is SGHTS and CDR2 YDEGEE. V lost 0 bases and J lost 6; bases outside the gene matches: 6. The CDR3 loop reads CASSLASAGLNEQFF. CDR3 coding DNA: TGTGCCAGCAGCTTGGCCTCAGCGGGACTCAATGAGCAGTTCTTC.

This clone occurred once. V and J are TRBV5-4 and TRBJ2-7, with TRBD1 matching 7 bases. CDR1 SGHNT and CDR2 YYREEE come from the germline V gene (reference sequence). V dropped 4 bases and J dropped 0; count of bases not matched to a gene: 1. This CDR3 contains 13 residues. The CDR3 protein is CASSRQGSYEQYF. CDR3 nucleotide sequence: TGTGCCAGCAGCCGACAGGGCTCCTACGAGCAGTACTTC.

The CDR3 sequence: CASSLGGDTEAFF. The DNA of the CDR3 is TGTGCCAGCAGCCTTGGGGGGGACACTGAAGCTTTCTTT. The chain employs TRBV5-4 and TRBJ1-1; perhaps TRBD1 as D (5 bases). Germline V gene lookup returns CDR1 SGHNT and CDR2 YYREEE (reference sequence). The V end was cut by 4 bases, the J end by 3 bases, with 10 bases between. The CDR3 loop spans 13 amino acids.

As DNA, the CDR3 is TGTGCCAGCAGCGTAGATAGCGGGAGAGGCACAGATACGCAGTATTTT. Translation gives CASSVDSGRGTDTQYF. This rearrangement joins TRBV9 to TRBJ2-3; TRBD2 matches 9 bases. The CDR3 covers 16 residues. V lost 0 bases to trimming and J lost 1 base; unmatched junction nucleotides: 3. CDR1 and CDR2 from the germline V gene are SGDLS and YYNGEE.

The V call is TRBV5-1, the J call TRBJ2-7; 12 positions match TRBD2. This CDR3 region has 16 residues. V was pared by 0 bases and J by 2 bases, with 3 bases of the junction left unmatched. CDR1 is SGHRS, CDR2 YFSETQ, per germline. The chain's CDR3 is CASSLERLAGAYEQYF. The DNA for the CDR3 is TGCGCCAGCAGCTTGGAGCGACTAGCGGGAGCCTACGAGCAGTACTTC.

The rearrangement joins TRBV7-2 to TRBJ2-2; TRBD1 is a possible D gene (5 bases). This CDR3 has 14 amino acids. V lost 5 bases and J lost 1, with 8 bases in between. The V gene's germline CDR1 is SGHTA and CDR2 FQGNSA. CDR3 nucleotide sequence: TGTGCCAGCAGCCCAGACAGGAACACCGGGGAGCTGTTTTTT. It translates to CASSPDRNTGELFF.

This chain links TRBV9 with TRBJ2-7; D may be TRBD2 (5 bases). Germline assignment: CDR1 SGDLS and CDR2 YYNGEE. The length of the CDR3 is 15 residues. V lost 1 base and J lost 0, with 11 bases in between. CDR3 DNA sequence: TGTGCCAGCAGCGTACAGGACTGGAGCTCCTACGAGCAGTACTTC. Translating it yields CASSVQDWSSYEQYF.

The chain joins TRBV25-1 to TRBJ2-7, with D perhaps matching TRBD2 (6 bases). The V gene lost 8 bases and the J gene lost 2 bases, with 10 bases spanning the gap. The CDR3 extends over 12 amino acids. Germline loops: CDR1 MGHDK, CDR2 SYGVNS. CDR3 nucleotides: TGTGCCAGCGGCGGACTACCCTACGAGCAGTACTTC. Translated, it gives CASGGLPYEQYF.

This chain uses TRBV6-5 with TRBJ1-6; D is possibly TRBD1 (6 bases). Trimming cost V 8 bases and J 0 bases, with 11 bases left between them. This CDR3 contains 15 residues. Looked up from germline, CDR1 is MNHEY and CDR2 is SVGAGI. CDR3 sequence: CASRPDSSYNSPLHF. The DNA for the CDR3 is TGTGCCAGCCGCCCGGACAGCTCCTATAATTCACCCCTCCACTTT.

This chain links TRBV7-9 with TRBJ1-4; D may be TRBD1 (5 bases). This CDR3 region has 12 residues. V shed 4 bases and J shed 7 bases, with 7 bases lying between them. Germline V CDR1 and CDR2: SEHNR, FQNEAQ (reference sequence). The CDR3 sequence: CASSSTGEKLFF. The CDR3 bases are TGTGCCAGCAGCTCAACAGGTGAAAAACTGTTTTTT.

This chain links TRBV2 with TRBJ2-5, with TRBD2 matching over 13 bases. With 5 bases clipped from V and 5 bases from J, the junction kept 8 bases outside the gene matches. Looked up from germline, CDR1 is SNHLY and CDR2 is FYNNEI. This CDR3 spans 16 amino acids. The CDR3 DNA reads TGTGCCAGCAGTCGGACTAGCGGGAGTCATGGGGAGACCCAGTACTTC. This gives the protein CASSRTSGSHGETQYF.